The source of this T cell receptor beta chain is a study of T cells in localized non-small cell lung cancer. Generated by immunoSEQ multiplex PCR, the TCRdb table keeps only in-frame clones and is missing some. The sample carries 40,000 to 65,000 clones, approximately 88% recorded once. About this clone itself: The antigen is not known.

Study observations and caveats: Adjacent lung had a median around 60 of the 100 largest tumor clones. Higher adjacent-lung clonality was associated with shorter survival. Of the tissues analyzed, uninvolved adjacent lung showed maximal T cell clonality, greater than tumor. Sequencing, confined to only one tumor region, leaves heterogeneity possible.

The germline V gene has CDR1 GTSNPN and CDR2 SVGIG (reference sequence). V lost 5 bases and J 4 bases, leaving 7 bases between the germline ends. This CDR3 has 11 amino acids. The chain employs TRBV30 and TRBJ2-3; D is undetermined. The receptor was derived from a man between 35 and 75 years old with stage III lung adenocarcinoma. The specimen was peripheral blood mononuclear cells, collected before any cancer treatment. This CDR3 is CAWELADTQYF. Here the CDR3 DNA reads TGTGCCTGGGAGTTGGCAGATACGCAGTATTTT.